This TCR beta chain was identified in a study of radiation and T cells in renal cell carcinoma. This sample's time point: blood 4 weeks post-SBRT, at nephrectomy. The treatment: 15 Gy SBRT to primary tumor, nephrectomy 4 weeks later. Assay used: immunoSEQ multiplex PCR; TCRdb lists only in-frame clones, some missing. The sample has about 170,000 clones, 88% seen once; the top ten hold approximately 10%. The CDR3 loop spans 16 amino acids. Germline assignment: CDR1 MNHEY and CDR2 SVGAGI. Trimming removed 0 bases at V and 1 base at J, with 10 bases between. The sequence came from a woman aged 45-59 years with renal cell carcinoma. The source material was blood, sampled from a patient whose treatment included radiotherapy and nephrectomy. The chain has TRBV6-5 and TRBJ1-3; possible D gene TRBD1, 5 bases. As DNA, the CDR3 is TGTGCCAGCAGTTACTCGACCGGGACGTCTGGAAACACCATATATTTT. Translating it yields CASSYSTGTSGNTIYF.